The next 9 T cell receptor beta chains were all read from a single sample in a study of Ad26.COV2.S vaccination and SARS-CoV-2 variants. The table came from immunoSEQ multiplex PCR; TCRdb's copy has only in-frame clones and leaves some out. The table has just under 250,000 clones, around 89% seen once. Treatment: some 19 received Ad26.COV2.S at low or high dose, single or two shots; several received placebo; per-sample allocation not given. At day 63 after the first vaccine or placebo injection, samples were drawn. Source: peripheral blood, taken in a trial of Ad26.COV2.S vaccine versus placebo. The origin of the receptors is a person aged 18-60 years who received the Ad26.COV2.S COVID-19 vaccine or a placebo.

The CDR3 DNA reads TGCGCCAGCAGGTCTACCGGGTCGGGAGTCAATGGCTACACCTTC. Translation gives CASRSTGSGVNGYTF. The genes are TRBV5-1 and TRBJ1-2; D is uncertain. This CDR3 region has 15 residues. Trimming pared 5 bases from V and 6 bases from J, leaving 20 bases between. Germline V lookup: CDR1 SGHRS, CDR2 YFSETQ.

The CDR3 region has the DNA TGTGCCAGCAGCTTACGCGCCGGGCAGGGGGGCACCGGGGAGCTGTTTTTT. As protein: CASSLRAGQGGTGELFF. The chain combines TRBV7-6 with TRBJ2-2, with a possible D match to TRBD1 (7 bases). CDR1 and CDR2 from the germline V gene are SGHVS and FNYEAQ. The CDR3 contains 17 residues. The V end lost 2 bases, the J end lost 4 bases, and 17 bases lay between the germline ends.

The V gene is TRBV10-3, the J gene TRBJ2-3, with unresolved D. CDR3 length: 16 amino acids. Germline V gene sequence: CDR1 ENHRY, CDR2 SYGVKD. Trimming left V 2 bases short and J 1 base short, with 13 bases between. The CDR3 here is CAISEISLPGTDTQYF. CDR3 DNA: TGTGCCATCAGTGAGATAAGTTTACCCGGCACAGATACGCAGTATTTT.

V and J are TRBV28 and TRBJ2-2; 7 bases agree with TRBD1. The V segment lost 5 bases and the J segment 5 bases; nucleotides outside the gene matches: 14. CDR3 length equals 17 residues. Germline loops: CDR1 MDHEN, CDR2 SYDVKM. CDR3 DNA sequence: TGTGCCAGCAGTCCATCCCCAGGGGGTTCGGGTACCGGGGAGCTGTTTTTT. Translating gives CASSPSPGGSGTGELFF.

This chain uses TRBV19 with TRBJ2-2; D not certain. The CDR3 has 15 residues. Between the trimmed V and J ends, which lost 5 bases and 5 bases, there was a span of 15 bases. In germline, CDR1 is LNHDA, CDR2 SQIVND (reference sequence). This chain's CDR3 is CASSVLKDGTGELFF. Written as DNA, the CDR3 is TGTGCCAGTAGTGTTCTGAAGGACGGGACCGGGGAGCTGTTTTTT.

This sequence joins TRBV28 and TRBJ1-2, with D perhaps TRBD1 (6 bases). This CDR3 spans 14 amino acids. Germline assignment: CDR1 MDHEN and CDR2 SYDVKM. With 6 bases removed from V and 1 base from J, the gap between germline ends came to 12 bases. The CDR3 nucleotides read TGTGCCAGCAGGATAGGGACAAGTAACTATGGCTACACCTTC. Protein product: CASRIGTSNYGYTF.

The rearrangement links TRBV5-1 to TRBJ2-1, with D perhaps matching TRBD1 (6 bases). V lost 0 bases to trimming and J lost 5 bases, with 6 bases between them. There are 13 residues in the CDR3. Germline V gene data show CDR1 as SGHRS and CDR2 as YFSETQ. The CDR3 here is CASSLGQDNEQFF. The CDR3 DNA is TGCGCCAGCAGCTTGGGACAGGACAATGAGCAGTTCTTC.

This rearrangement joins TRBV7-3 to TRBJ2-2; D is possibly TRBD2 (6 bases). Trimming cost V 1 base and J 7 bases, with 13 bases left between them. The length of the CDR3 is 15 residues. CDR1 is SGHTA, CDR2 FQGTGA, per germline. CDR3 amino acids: CASSLNVGGIGELFF. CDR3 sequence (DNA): TGTGCCAGCAGCTTAAACGTAGGCGGGATCGGGGAGCTGTTTTTT.

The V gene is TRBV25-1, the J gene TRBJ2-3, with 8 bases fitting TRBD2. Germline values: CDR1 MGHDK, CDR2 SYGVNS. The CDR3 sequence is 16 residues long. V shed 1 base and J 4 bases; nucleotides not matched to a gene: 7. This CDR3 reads CASSELGGRTPDTQYF. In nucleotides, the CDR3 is TGTGCCAGCAGTGAATTGGGCGGGAGGACCCCAGATACGCAGTATTTT. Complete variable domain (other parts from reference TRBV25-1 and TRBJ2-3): EADIYQTPRYLVIGTGKKITLECSQTMGHDKMYWYQQDPGMELHLIHYSYGVNSTEKGDLSSESTVSRIRTEHFPLTLESARPSHTSQYLCASSELGGRTPDTQYFGPGTRLTVL.